This T cell receptor beta chain originates from a study of identical twins. Study results and caveats: Cross-sectional statistical analysis was relied on for the conclusions, without the same donors being followed. Invariant T cells like MAIT and iNKT could partly confound the zero-insertion analyses. Carriage of fewer insertions was seen in abundant cord blood beta clonotypes, whereas memory repertoires showed none. Out-of-frame alpha sequences shared between twins exhibited an excess of low generation probability.

The junction had 9 bases not matched to a gene; V was cut back by 3 bases and J by 7 bases. The germline gives CDR1 KGHSH, CDR2 LQKENI. CDR3 length equals 15 residues. TCRdb re-derived calls from the 5' RACE reads in MiXCR, one entry per CDR3 protein. The sample carries 200,000 to 250,000 distinct CDR3 sequences, about 7.5% recorded once. This clonotype was found a few times. Its target is not known. These data were likewise used in another study, on yellow fever vaccine responses in identical twins.

Sequenced input: memory (CD45RO+) T cells sorted from blood. V is TRBV18 and J is TRBJ1-2; 9 bases match TRBD1. This TCR was recovered from a young woman in good health. The chain's CDR3 is CASSPGFTGGFGYTF. The DNA for the CDR3 is TGTGCCAGCTCACCGGGATTCACAGGGGGCTTTGGCTACACCTTC.